This T cell receptor beta chain was observed in a study of cytotoxic CD8 clonotypes in ibrutinib-treated CLL (dated by TCRdb to the early 2020s). In terms of the full investigation: The cohort included some 14 treatment-naive and some twelve relapsed/refractory patients; roughly 17 were IGHV unmutated. Partial responses were observed in some 24 patients and complete responses in 2; after a median follow-up of roughly 62 months, remission was maintained in about 15 patients and progression was observed in approximately 12. Cryopreserved peripheral blood mononuclear cells were obtained before treatment, at response, and at either sustained remission or disease progression. Of the roughly 86 people in the trial, approximately 28 had longitudinal samples available. The response samples were drawn at a median of 12 months into treatment, with a range of about 6 to 40 months. Patients were still on ibrutinib when every remission and progressive disease sample was collected. An average of approximately 260,000 productive templates and around 100,000 productive rearrangements was obtained per sample.

A remark on this clone: Its antigen is not yet known. Being one base from a much bigger clone, this may be a read error.

General conclusions and limits of the study: Public clonotypes were rare and either shrank or stayed stable during treatment, and the rise in clonality at ibrutinib response reflected expansion of private clonotypes. At ibrutinib response clonality went up, during sustained remission it held steady, and at progression it dropped back toward baseline. Sampling times were not matched between sustained-remission and progressing patients, and lymph node repertoires were not studied. At baseline, clonality was higher than in age-matched healthy donors and showed a strong correlation with circulating CD8+ T-cell counts.

On a MiSeq, deep resolution sequencing aimed for a depth between 1 in 1 million and 1 in 200,000 T cells, with each clonotype covered 10x on average. The immunoSEQ hsTCRB Kit was used to generate TCR beta libraries. The study's own analysis went as follows. Data were analyzed with ImmunoSEQ Data Assistant and ImmunoSEQ Analyzer, with V, D and J genes assigned per IMGT definitions. Clonality, which ranges from 0 to 1, was calculated by subtracting the normalized Shannon entropy of productive rearrangement frequencies from one. Public clonotype analysis was restricted to overrepresented clonotypes comprising at least 0.05% of each patient's repertoire. Repertoires from around 13 age-matched healthy donors in immuneACCESS were used as clonality controls. This immuneACCESS table, as held by TCRdb, lists in-frame sequences with V and J called but not all clones. Of the missing ones, under half trace to an unresolved V gene in checked studies; the others have no known cause. From that table come the V and J calls and clone size; the DNA was used to work out D and trimming. This sample comprises tens of thousands of clones, approximately 87% of them detected only once. The ten largest clonotypes hold about a fifth of the sample.

The time point label, read with the paper, signifies: roughly 2 years on ibrutinib. For TCR beta library preparation, roughly 1.8 micrograms of genomic DNA was extracted from cryopreserved PBMCs. Longitudinal blood samples from CLL patients on ibrutinib monotherapy were analyzed using high-throughput TCR beta sequencing. The patients took part in an open-label, single-center phase 2 trial of ibrutinib monotherapy. CDR1 and CDR2 are drawn from the germline V gene: SGHRS, YFSETQ. Including the terminal cysteine and phenylalanine, the CDR3 comprises 14 residues. Of the read, only the CDR3 DNA is kept; its 42 bases are in frame from base 1. Trimming removed 0 bases from V and 7 bases from J, leaving 11 bases between the germline ends.

The material was PBMCs, obtained after 24 months of ibrutinib treatment. The TCR was taken from a human donor with chronic lymphocytic leukemia. Recombination joined TRBV5-1 with TRBJ1-5; the D gene remains uncertain. The nucleotides read TGCGCCAGCAGCTTGGATGATGTAGGCCAGCCCCAGCATTTT. This yields the protein CASSLDDVGQPQHF.